These 5 T cell receptor beta chains came from one sample sequenced in a study of shared clonotypes between healthy human individuals. Sequenced by immunoSEQ multiplex PCR; TCRdb stores in-frame clones only, minus some. The sample lists more than 2,000,000 clones; around 90% were seen once. The sample was naive CD4+ T cells sorted from blood. As for subset: CD45RA+ positively selected. These receptors were obtained from a man in his late teens or twenties in good health.

On this clone itself: The identical CDR3 is also encoded by other nucleotide sequences in the sample. The chain joins TRBV2 to TRBJ2-7; TRBD1 is a possible D gene (6 bases). V shed 5 bases and J shed 2 bases, with 7 bases lying between them. Germline V gene data show CDR1 as SNHLY and CDR2 as FYNNEI. The length of the CDR3 is 12 residues. CDR3 sequence (DNA): TGTGCCAGCAGTAGGACAGCCTACGAGCAGTACTTC. It is translated as CASSRTAYEQYF.

The chain combines TRBV18 with TRBJ2-2, with 10 bases matching TRBD2. Looked up from germline, CDR1 is KGHSH and CDR2 is LQKENI. The CDR3 covers 16 residues. V was pared by 4 bases and J by 3 bases, with 5 bases of the junction left unmatched. In nucleotides, the CDR3 is TGTGCCAGCTCACGGGCCGGGACTAGCGACACCGGGGAGCTGTTTTTT. Residues: CASSRAGTSDTGELFF.

J is TRBJ1-2 and V is TRBV6-5; 7 positions agree with TRBD1. The V and J ends lost 5 bases and 4 bases, in that order; junction bases with no gene match: 10. The germline CDR1 and CDR2 sequences are MNHEY and SVGAGI. The CDR3 consists of 15 residues. The CDR3 region is CASSTRQGMGYGYTF. The DNA for the CDR3 is TGTGCCAGCAGTACGAGACAGGGAATGGGCTATGGCTACACCTTC.

The CDR3 loop is CASSSGAGTGLYEQYF. DNA for the CDR3: TGTGCCAGCAGTTCCGGGGCCGGGACAGGGCTCTACGAGCAGTACTTC. The chain uses TRBV6-5 and TRBJ2-7; 9 nucleotides line up with TRBD1. Germline V gene data show CDR1 as MNHEY and CDR2 as SVGAGI. The CDR3 spans 16 residues. J was trimmed by 3 bases and V by 4 bases; bases with no gene match: 10.

The V call is TRBV7-6, the J call TRBJ2-5; 8 nucleotides line up with TRBD1. Germline CDR1 and CDR2: SGHVS and FNYEAQ. The V gene end was trimmed by 6 bases and the J gene end by 3 bases; junction bases not matched to a gene: 9. This CDR3 contains 15 residues. CDR3 DNA sequence: TGTGCCAGCAGTCCTACAGGGGGGATGGAAGAGACCCAGTACTTC. As protein: CASSPTGGMEETQYF.